The 4 T cell receptor beta chains below were found in one sample sequenced in a study of CD8+CD57+ T cells in acquired aplastic anemia listed by TCRdb under 2018. Sequenced using an Illumina HiSeq 2000. Profiling of TCR beta VDJ combinations and CDR3 sequences used genomic DNA as the template. TCRdb itself trimmed the public reads at Q25 with fastp, ran MiXCR and retained productive beta chains. Rows are combined by CDR3 protein, so each entry shows the most common genes and DNA. This sample holds some 240,000 distinct CDR3 sequences; 30% to 40% were observed only once. The top ten clonotypes cover approximately 1.2% of the sample. Sequencing was done on a sample of sorted CD4+, CD8+, or CD8+CD57+ T cells (not recorded which) from PBMCs. These receptors all stem from a human donor in good health, serving as a control.

This clonotype was observed many times. For the CDR3, the DNA is TGCAGTGCTAGAGAGCAGGGAGCGACTGAAGCTTTCTTT. It is translated as CSAREQGATEAFF. The chain employs TRBV20-1 and TRBJ1-1; perhaps TRBD1 as D (5 bases). Germline V CDR1 and CDR2: DFQATT, SNEGSKA (reference sequence). V was pared by 0 bases and J by 5 bases, with 10 bases between. The CDR3 consists of 13 residues.

This clonotype was recorded at least ten times. V is TRBV6-5 and J is TRBJ2-5; D is undetermined. With 3 bases removed from V and 0 bases from J, the gap between germline ends came to 8 bases. CDR1 is MNHEY and CDR2 is SVGAGI in the germline V gene. The CDR3 length is 14 residues. Here the CDR3 DNA reads TGTGCCAGCAGTTATGACTTACACCAAGAGACCCAGTACTTC. Residues: CASSYDLHQETQYF.

A few counts support this clonotype. CDR3 protein: CAGGDSRGVTRAPYEQYF. The CDR3 DNA sequence: TGTGCCGGCGGGGACAGCCGGGGGGTGACACGGGCACCCTACGAGCAGTACTTC. V and J are TRBV11-2 and TRBJ2-7; D tentatively fits TRBD1 or TRBD2 (7 bases each). CDR3 length equals 18 residues. The V gene lost 11 bases and the J gene lost 2 bases, with 31 bases spanning the gap. CDR1 is SGHAT and CDR2 is FQNNGV in the germline V gene.

The V gene is TRBV24-1, the J gene TRBJ2-1, with 7 bases identical to TRBD2. The CDR3 is 16 amino acids. Germline loops: CDR1 KGHDR, CDR2 SFDVKD. With 7 bases clipped from V and 1 base from J, the junction kept 9 bases outside the gene matches. CDR3 in amino acids: CATSQRGGSSYNEQFF. The CDR3, as DNA: TGTGCCACCAGCCAACGTGGCGGGAGTTCCTACAATGAGCAGTTCTTC.